This entry describes one T cell receptor (beta chain). Per the original data handling: Reference gene primer amplification gave estimated nucleated cell counts. Libraries were prepared by immunoSEQ multiplex PCR; TCRdb keeps only in-frame clonotypes and omits some of them. The DNA was the basis for D and trimming; V, J and clone size are from that table. The table shows around 400,000 clones, with more than 70% occurring only once. The data are from a study of blood T cell repertoires in COVID-19. Across the whole study: The study drew acute and convalescent COVID-19 samples from the United States, Italy and Spain. Nucleic acid was either cDNA or gDNA, and it came from T cells, B-cell-depleted T cells, or PBMCs.

V gave up 4 bases and J gave up 5 bases, with 8 bases separating them. The CDR3 consists of 12 residues. The germline V gene encodes CDR1 SGHRS and CDR2 YFSETQ. This sequence joins TRBV5-1 and TRBJ2-3; D unresolved. This receptor was taken from a man aged 35 to 55 with acute or convalescent COVID-19. Sequenced material: peripheral blood. The CDR3 sequence is CASSPRGDTQYF. CDR3 nucleotide sequence: TGCGCCAGCAGCCCCAGAGGAGATACGCAGTATTTT.